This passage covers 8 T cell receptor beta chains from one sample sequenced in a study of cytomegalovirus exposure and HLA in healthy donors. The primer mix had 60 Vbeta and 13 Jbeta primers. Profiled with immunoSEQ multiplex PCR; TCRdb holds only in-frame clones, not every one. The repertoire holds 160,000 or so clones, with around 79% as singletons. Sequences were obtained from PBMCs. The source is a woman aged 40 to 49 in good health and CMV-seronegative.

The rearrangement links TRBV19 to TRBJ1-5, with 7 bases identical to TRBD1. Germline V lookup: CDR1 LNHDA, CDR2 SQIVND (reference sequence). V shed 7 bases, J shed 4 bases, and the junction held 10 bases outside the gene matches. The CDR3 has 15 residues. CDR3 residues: CASTPLQGRNQPQHF. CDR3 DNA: TGTGCCAGTACCCCCCTACAGGGGAGGAATCAGCCCCAGCATTTT.

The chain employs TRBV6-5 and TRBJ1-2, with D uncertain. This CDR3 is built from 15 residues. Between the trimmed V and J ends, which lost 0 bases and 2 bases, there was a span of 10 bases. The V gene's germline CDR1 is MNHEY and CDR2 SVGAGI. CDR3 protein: CASSYSRRVNYGYTF. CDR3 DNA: TGTGCCAGCAGTTACTCGAGGCGCGTGAACTATGGCTACACCTTC.

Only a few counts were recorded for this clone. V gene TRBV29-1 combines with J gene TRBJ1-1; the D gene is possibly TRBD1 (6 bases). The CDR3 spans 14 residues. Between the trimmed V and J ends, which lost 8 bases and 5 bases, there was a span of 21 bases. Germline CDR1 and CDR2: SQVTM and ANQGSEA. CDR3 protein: CSSRGGAGRTEAFF. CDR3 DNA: TGCAGCTCGAGGGGGGGCGCAGGGAGAACTGAAGCTTTCTTT.

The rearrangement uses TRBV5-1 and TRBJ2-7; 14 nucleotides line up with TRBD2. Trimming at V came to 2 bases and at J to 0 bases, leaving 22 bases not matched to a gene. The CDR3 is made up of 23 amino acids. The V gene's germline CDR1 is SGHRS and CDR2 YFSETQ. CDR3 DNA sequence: TGCGCCAGCAGCTTTCCGGGGACGGAGGATTACGGGACTAGCGGGAGTAGCTCCTACGAGCAGTACTTC. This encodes CASSFPGTEDYGTSGSSSYEQYF.

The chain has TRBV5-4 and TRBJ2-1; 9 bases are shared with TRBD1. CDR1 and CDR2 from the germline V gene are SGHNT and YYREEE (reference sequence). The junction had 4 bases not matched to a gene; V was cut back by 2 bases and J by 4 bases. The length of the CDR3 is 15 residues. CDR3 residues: CASSFRDRAYNEQFF. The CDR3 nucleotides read TGTGCCAGCAGCTTCCGGGACAGGGCTTACAATGAGCAGTTCTTC.

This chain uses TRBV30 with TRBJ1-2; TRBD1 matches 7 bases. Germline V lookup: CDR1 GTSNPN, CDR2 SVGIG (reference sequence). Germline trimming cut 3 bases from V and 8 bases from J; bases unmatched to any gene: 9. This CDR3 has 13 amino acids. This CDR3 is CAWSPGQVLGYTF. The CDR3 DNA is TGTGCCTGGAGCCCAGGACAGGTTCTGGGCTACACCTTC.

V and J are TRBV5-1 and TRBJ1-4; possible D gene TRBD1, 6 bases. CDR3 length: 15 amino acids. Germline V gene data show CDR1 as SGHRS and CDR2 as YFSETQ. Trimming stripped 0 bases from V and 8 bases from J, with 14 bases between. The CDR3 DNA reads TGCGCCAGCAGCTTGGGGGGGCCCACCGGGGAAAAACTGTTTTTT. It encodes CASSLGGPTGEKLFF.

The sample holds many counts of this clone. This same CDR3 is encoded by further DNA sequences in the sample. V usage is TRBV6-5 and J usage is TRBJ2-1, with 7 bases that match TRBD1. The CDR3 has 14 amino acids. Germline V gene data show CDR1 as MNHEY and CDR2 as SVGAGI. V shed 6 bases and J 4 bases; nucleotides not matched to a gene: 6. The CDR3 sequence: CASSPGQTYNEQFF. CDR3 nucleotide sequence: TGTGCCAGCAGCCCGGGACAGACGTACAATGAGCAGTTCTTC.